These T cell receptor beta chains were read from a single sample in a study of T cells in Graves' hyperthyroidism and ophthalmopathy. Each CDR3 protein is one row after TCRdb ran MiXCR on the multiplex PCR reads. The sample lists around 690,000 distinct CDR3 sequences; less than 25% were seen once. The sample consisted of blood. The receptors here all came from a young man with Graves' ophthalmopathy. CDR3s include the opening cysteine and the closing phenylalanine or tryptophan. The D gene is left open where the match is weak. Size values are once, few and many counts, or a class for expanded clones, and some rows have none.

>TRBV30|-|TRBJ1-4|many
TGTGCCTGGAGTCTCCTCCAAAGGGGCACTGAAAAACTGTTTTTT
CAWSLLQRGTEKLFF
>TRBV6-2/TRBV6-3|-|TRBJ1-5|-
TGTGCCAGCAGTTACTCCCCGTCCGGGGGGCTCAATCAGCCCCAGCATTTT
CASSYSPSGGLNQPQHF
>TRBV18|-|TRBJ2-6|few
TGTGCCAGCTCCCCTCCGGGACAAATTAACTCTGGGGCCAACGTCCTGACTTTC
CASSPPGQINSGANVLTF
>TRBV28|TRBD1|TRBJ2-3|few
TGTGCCAGCAGTTTAAACCGAGGGGGCCTGGCAGATACGCAGTATTTT
CASSLNRGGLADTQYF
>TRBV28|TRBD1|TRBJ1-4|-
TGTGCCAGCAGTTTTTCCGCCGGGACAGGGAGAGAAAAACTGTTTTTT
CASSFSAGTGREKLFF
>TRBV7-8|TRBD2|TRBJ2-7|few
TGTGCCAGCAGCCGAAGAAGTACTAGCGGGAGGGCCTACGAGCAGTACTTC
CASSRRSTSGRAYEQYF
>TRBV5-5|-|TRBJ2-7|once
TGTGCCAGCAGCTTGGGTGGGGCAGGGGTGACCTACGAGCAGTACTTC
CASSLGGAGVTYEQYF
>TRBV11-2|-|TRBJ1-5|few
TGTGCCAGCAGCTTAGATCCGACCATTCAGCCCCAGCATTTT
CASSLDPTIQPQHF
>TRBV12-3/TRBV12-4|TRBD2|TRBJ2-2|-
TGTGCCAGCAGTTTTAGAGCGGGAGGGCCGAACACCGGGGAGCTGTTTTTT
CASSFRAGGPNTGELFF
>TRBV16|-|TRBJ2-7|few
TGTGCCAGCAGCCAATTCTACGATTCATCCCGGTGGGAGCAGTACTTC
CASSQFYDSSRWEQYF
>TRBV6-1|TRBD2|TRBJ2-1|-
TGTGCCAGCAGTCGAGGACGGACTAGCGGGAGAGCTGGAAATGAGCAGTTCTTC
CASSRGRTSGRAGNEQFF
>TRBV28|TRBD1|TRBJ1-4|few
TGTGCCAGCAGTTCATACGGGACAGGGGTTGGTGAAAAACTGTTTTTT
CASSSYGTGVGEKLFF
>TRBV6-2/TRBV6-3|-|TRBJ1-5|many
TGTGCCAGCGATACTGGAGGACCCCAGCATTTT
CASDTGGPQHF
>TRBV10-3|TRBD1|TRBJ2-7|many
TGTGCCATCACCGGGACAGGGGAAGGTGAGCAGTACTTC
CAITGTGEGEQYF
>TRBV4-2|-|TRBJ2-7|-
TGTGCCAGCAGCCAAGCGGCGGGCTACGAGCAGTACTTC
CASSQAAGYEQYF
>TRBV27|-|TRBJ1-6|-
TGTGCCAGCAGACCAGCTGGGGGTATTGACTCACCCCTCCACTTT
CASRPAGGIDSPLHF
>TRBV10-3|-|TRBJ2-7|-
TGTGCCATCAGTGGGGAGACACTTACCTACGAGCAGTACTTC
CAISGETLTYEQYF
>TRBV9|-|TRBJ2-5|-
TGTGCCAGCAGCGTAGAAGCCAGAAGCATCCAAGAGACCCAGTACTTC
CASSVEARSIQETQYF
>TRBV7-9|TRBD2|TRBJ2-7|many
TGTGCCAGCGTACCGGGACTAGCGTCCTACGAGCAGTACTTC
CASVPGLASYEQYF
>TRBV15|-|TRBJ2-7|few
TGTGCCACCTCCTCCGGGACACACTCCTACGAGCAGTACTTC
CATSSGTHSYEQYF
>TRBV20-1|TRBD2|TRBJ2-3|few
TGCAGTGCTAGAGGTAGAGCGGGAGGGCACACAGATACGCAGTATTTT
CSARGRAGGHTDTQYF
>TRBV6-5|TRBD2|TRBJ2-5|few
TGTGCCAGCAGTTACGTTGACCGGGGGAGGGGGACCCAGTACTTC
CASSYVDRGRGTQYF
>TRBV10-1|TRBD2|TRBJ2-3|-
TGCGCCAGCAGTGAGATCCCGGGACTAGCGGGAGTGGATACGCAGTATTTT
CASSEIPGLAGVDTQYF
>TRBV6-2/TRBV6-3|-|TRBJ1-2|many
TGTGCCAGCAGTTATCAGACAGAGATCTATGGCTACACCTTC
CASSYQTEIYGYTF
>TRBV10-3|-|TRBJ1-1|few
TGTGCCATCAGTGCGGGTGGACCAGGGTCAAGCACTGAAGCTTTCTTT
CAISAGGPGSSTEAFF
>TRBV20-1|-|TRBJ2-7|many
TGCAGTGCTAGCTTTACTAGGAAAACCGCCGGCGAGCAGTACTTC
CSASFTRKTAGEQYF
>TRBV28|-|TRBJ1-3|few
TGTGCCAGCAGTTCCGGAGTCTCTGGAAACACCATATATTTT
CASSSGVSGNTIYF
>TRBV6-1|-|TRBJ1-2|many
TGTGCCAGCAGTCGAGGGATCTATGGCTACACCTTC
CASSRGIYGYTF
>TRBV11-2|TRBD2|TRBJ2-3|many
TGTGCCAGCAGCTTAGCAGCGGGGAAGAGCACAGATACGCAGTATTTT
CASSLAAGKSTDTQYF
>TRBV12-3/TRBV12-4|TRBD2|TRBJ2-1|-
TGTGCCAGCAGTTTTTACGGGAGGGGCCCCGGGAATGAGCAGTTCTTC
CASSFYGRGPGNEQFF
>TRBV29-1|TRBD2|TRBJ2-5|once
TGCAGCGTTGAAGGTTTGCGGGAGGGCCTACCCCATCCGGTGGAGACCCAGTACTTC
CSVEGLREGLPHPVETQYF
>TRBV3-1|-|TRBJ2-3|-
TGTGCCAGCAGCCAACTTACTAGCACAGATACGCAGTATTTT
CASSQLTSTDTQYF
>TRBV29-1|TRBD2|TRBJ2-5|many
TGCAGCGTTGTAGCGGGGCCTACGGGGACCCAGTACTTC
CSVVAGPTGTQYF
>TRBV27|-|TRBJ1-2|few
TGTGCCAGCGGAGATGGGGGCTATGGCTACACCTTC
CASGDGGYGYTF
>TRBV29-1|TRBD2|TRBJ2-1|once
TGCAGCGTTTTTAGAGGCCCATTATCGACTAGCGGGCTTCTAGACAATGAGCAGTTCTTC
CSVFRGPLSTSGLLDNEQFF
>TRBV5-1|TRBD2|TRBJ2-7|few
TGCGCCAGCAGCTTGATGGGTTTTTGGCGGGAGGCGCAAGAGGGATTCTACGAGCAGTACTTC
CASSLMGFWREAQEGFYEQYF
>TRBV5-1|-|TRBJ2-5|-
TGCGCCAGCAGCCGGGGGTACAGGGACCAAGAGACCCAGTACTTC
CASSRGYRDQETQYF
>TRBV2|-|TRBJ1-1|many
TGTGCCAGCAGTGCTGAGTGGAACACTGAAGCTTTCTTT
CASSAEWNTEAFF
>TRBV7-9|TRBD2|TRBJ2-1|few
TGTGCCAGCGGGAGGACTAGCGGATCCTACAATGAGCAGTTCTTC
CASGRTSGSYNEQFF
>TRBV11-2|-|TRBJ2-7|many
TGTGCCAGCAGCTGGGGACGGTCGGGCGAGCAGTACTTC
CASSWGRSGEQYF
>TRBV14|-|TRBJ1-2|few
TGTGCCAGCAGCCATTGGGACGGTAACTATGGCTACACCTTC
CASSHWDGNYGYTF
>TRBV20-1|-|TRBJ1-6|many
TGCAGTGCTAAGTGGGACATCCGTGAGGTCTCCTATAATTCACCCCTCCACTTT
CSAKWDIREVSYNSPLHF
>TRBV5-5|TRBD2|TRBJ2-7|few
TGTGCCAGCAGCCACCAGCTTGGGAGGGAGAGGTACGAGCAGTACTTC
CASSHQLGRERYEQYF
>TRBV5-1|TRBD1|TRBJ1-5|many
TGCGCCAGCAGCTTGCAAGGGGGCGACGGCCAGCCCCAGCATTTT
CASSLQGGDGQPQHF